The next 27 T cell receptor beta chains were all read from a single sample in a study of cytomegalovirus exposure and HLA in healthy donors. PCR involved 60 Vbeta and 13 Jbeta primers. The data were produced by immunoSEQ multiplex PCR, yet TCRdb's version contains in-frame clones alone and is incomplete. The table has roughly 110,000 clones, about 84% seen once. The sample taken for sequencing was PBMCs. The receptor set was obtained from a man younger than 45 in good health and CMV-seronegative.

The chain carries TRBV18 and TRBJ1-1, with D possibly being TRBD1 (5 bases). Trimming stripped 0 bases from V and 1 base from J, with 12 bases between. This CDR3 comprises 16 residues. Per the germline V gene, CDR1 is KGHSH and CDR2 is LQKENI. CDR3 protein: CASSPPAGGANTEAFF. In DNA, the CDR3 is TGTGCCAGCTCACCACCGGCGGGAGGGGCGAACACTGAAGCTTTCTTT.

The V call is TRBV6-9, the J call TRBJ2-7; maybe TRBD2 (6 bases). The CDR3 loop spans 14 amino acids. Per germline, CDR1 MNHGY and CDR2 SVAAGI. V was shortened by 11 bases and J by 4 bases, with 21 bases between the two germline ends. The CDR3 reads CARAGTRSGYEQYF. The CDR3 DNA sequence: TGTGCCCGTGCCGGGACTCGCTCAGGTTACGAGCAGTACTTC.

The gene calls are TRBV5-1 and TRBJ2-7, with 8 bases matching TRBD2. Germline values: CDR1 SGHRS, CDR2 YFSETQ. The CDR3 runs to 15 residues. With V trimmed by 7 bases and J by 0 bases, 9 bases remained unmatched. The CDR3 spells CASSLTSAISYEQYF. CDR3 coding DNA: TGCGCCAGCTCGTTGACTAGCGCCATCTCCTACGAGCAGTACTTC.

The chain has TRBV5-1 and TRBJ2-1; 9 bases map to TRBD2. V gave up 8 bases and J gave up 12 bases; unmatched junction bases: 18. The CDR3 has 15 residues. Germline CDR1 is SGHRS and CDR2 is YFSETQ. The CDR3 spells CASRPGLAGGYGQFF. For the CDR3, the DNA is TGCGCCAGTCGACCGGGACTAGCAGGGGGGTATGGGCAGTTCTTC.

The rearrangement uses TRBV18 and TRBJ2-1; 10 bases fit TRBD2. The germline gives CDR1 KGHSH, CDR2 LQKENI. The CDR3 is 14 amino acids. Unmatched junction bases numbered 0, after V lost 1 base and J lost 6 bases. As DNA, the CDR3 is TGTGCCAGCTCACCACAGCGGGGGGGCAATGAGCAGTTCTTC. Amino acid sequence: CASSPQRGGNEQFF.

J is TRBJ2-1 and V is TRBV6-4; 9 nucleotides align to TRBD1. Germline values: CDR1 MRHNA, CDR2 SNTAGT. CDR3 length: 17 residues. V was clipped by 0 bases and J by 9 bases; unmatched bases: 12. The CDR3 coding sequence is TGTGCCAGCAGTGACTCGAGGGGGACAGGGCCAATTGGTGAGCAGTTCTTC. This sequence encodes CASSDSRGTGPIGEQFF.

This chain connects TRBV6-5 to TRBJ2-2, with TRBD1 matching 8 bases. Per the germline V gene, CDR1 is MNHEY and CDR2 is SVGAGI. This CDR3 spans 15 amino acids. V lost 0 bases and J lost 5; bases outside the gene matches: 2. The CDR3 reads CASSYSNRGTGELFF. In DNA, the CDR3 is TGTGCCAGCAGTTACTCCAACAGGGGGACCGGGGAGCTGTTTTTT.

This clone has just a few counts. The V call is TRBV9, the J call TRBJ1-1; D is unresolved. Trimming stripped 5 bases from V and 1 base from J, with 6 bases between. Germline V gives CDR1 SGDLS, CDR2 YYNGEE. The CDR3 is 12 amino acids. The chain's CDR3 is CASRSGNTEAFF. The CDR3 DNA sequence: TGTGCCAGCAGATCCGGGAACACTGAAGCTTTCTTT. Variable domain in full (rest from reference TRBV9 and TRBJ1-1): DSGVTQTPKHLITATGQRVTLRCSPRSGDLSVYWYQQSLDQGLQFLIQYYNGEERAKGNILERFSAQQFPDLHSELNLSSLELGDSALYFCASRSGNTEAFFGQGTRLTVV.

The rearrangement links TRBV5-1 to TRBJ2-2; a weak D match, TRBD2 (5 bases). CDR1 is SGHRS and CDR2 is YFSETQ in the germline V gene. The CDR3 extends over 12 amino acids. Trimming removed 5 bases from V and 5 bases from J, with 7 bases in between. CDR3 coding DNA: TGCGCCAGCAGTACGGGAACCGGGGAGCTGTTTTTT. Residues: CASSTGTGELFF.

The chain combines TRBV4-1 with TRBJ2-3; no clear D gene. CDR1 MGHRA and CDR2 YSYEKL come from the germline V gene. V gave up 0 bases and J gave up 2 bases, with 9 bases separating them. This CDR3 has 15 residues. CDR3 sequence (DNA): TGCGCCAGCAGCCAAGATCATGACTTCACAGATACGCAGTATTTT. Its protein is CASSQDHDFTDTQYF.

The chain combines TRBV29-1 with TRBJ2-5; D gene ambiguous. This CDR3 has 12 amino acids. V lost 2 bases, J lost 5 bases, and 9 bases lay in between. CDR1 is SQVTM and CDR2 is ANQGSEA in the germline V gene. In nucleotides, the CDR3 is TGCAGCGTTGAACGACAAAGCGAGACCCAGTACTTC. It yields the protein CSVERQSETQYF.

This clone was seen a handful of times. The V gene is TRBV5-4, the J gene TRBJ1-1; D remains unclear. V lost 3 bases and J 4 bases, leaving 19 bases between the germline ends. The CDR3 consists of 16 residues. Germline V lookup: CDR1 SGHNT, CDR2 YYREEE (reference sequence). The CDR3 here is CASSSLGKGRVTEAFF. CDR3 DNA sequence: TGTGCCAGCAGCTCCCTCGGGAAGGGCCGCGTCACTGAAGCTTTCTTT.

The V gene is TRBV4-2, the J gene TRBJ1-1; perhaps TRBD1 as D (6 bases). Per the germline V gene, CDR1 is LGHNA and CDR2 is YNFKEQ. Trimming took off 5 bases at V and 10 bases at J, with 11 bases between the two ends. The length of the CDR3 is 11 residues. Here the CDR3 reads CASSYVGGAFF. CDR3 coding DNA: TGTGCCAGCAGCTACGTAGGGGGAGCTTTCTTT.

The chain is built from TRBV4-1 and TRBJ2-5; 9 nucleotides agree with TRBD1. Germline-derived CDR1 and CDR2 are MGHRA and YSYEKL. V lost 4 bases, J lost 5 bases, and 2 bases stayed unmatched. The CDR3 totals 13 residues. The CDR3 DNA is TGCGCCAGCAGCCGCGACAGGGGGGAGACCCAGTACTTC. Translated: CASSRDRGETQYF.

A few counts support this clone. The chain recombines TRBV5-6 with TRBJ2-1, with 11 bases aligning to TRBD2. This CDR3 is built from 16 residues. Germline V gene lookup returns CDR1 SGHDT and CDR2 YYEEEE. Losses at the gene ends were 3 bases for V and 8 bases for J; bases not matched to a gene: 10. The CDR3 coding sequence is TGTGCCAGCAGCTGGGAGACTAGCGGGGCGATTGATGAGCAGTTCTTC. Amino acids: CASSWETSGAIDEQFF.

CDR3 bases: TGTGCCAGCAGCCCCCACGGGGAGTTAAGCAATCAGCCCCAGCATTTT. Amino acids: CASSPHGELSNQPQHF. This sequence joins TRBV11-2 and TRBJ1-5; D uncertain. The germline V gene has CDR1 SGHAT and CDR2 FQNNGV. Trimming shortened V by 5 bases and J by 1 base, and 15 bases separated the two germline ends. The CDR3 is 16 residues long.

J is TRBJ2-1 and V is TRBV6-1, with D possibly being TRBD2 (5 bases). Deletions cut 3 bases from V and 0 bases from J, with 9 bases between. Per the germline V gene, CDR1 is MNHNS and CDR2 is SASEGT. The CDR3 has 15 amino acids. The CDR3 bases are TGTGCCAGCAGTGATCTTGGGAGCTCCTACAATGAGCAGTTCTTC. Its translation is CASSDLGSSYNEQFF.

The CDR3 loop reads CASSYVAGGPFAEQFF. The CDR3 DNA sequence: TGTGCCAGCAGTTACGTAGCGGGGGGGCCTTTTGCTGAGCAGTTCTTC. The genes are TRBV6-5 and TRBJ2-1, with 11 bases that match TRBD2. The CDR3 has 16 amino acids. Looked up from germline, CDR1 is MNHEY and CDR2 is SVGAGI. The V segment lost 2 bases and the J segment 9 bases; nucleotides outside the gene matches: 9.

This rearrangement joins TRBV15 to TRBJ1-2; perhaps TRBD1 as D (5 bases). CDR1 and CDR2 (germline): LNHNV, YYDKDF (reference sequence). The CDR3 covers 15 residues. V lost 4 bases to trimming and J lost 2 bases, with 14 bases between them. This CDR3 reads CATSMGDWANYGYTF. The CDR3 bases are TGTGCCACCAGCATGGGGGACTGGGCGAACTATGGCTACACCTTC.

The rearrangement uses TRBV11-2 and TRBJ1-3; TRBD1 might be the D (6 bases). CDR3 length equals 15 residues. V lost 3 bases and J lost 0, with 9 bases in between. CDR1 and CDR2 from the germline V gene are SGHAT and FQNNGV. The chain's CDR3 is CASSFWGPSGNTIYF. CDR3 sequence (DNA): TGTGCCAGCAGCTTCTGGGGGCCCTCTGGAAACACCATATATTTT.

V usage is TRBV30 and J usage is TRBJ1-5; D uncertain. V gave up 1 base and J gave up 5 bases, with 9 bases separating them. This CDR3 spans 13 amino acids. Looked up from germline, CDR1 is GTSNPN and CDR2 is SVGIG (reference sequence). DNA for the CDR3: TGTGCCTGGAGTGGGGAGACCCATCAGCCCCAGCATTTT. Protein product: CAWSGETHQPQHF.

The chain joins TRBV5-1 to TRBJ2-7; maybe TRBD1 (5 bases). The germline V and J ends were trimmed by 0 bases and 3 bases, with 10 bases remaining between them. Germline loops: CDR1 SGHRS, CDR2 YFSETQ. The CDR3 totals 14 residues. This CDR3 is CASSLVAGNYEQYF. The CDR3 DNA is TGCGCCAGCAGCTTGGTCGCAGGGAACTACGAGCAGTACTTC.

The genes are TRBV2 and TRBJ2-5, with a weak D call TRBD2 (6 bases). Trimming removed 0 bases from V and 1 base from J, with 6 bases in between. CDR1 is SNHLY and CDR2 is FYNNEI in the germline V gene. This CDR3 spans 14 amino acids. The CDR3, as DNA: TGTGCCAGCAGTGAAGCAGCGGGCCAAGAGACCCAGTACTTC. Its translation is CASSEAAGQETQYF. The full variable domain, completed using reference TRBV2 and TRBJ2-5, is EPEVTQTPSHQVTQMGQEVILRCVPISNHLYFYWYRQILGQKVEFLVSFYNNEISEKSEIFDDQFSVERPDGSNFTLKIRSTKLEDSAMYFCASSEAAGQETQYFGPGTRLLVL.

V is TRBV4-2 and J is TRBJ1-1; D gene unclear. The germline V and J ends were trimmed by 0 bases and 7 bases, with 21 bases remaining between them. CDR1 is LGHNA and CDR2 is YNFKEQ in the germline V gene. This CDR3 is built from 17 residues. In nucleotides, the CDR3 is TGTGCCAGCAGCCAAGATCTGAGGGCCCCCGGCTCTGATGAAGCTTTCTTT. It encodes CASSQDLRAPGSDEAFF.

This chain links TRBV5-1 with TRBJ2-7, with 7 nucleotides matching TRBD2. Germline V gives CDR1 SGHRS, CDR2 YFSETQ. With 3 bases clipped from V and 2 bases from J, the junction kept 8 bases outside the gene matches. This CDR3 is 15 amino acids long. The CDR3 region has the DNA TGCGCCAGCAGCTCGGGAGGCCTGGGGACCTACGAGCAGTACTTC. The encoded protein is CASSSGGLGTYEQYF.

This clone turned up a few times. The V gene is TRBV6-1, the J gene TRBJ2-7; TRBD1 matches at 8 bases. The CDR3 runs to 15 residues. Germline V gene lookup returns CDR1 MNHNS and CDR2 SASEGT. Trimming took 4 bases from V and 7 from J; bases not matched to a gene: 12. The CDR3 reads CASSVGTGITGEQYF. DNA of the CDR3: TGTGCCAGCAGTGTAGGGACAGGAATTACGGGTGAGCAGTACTTC.

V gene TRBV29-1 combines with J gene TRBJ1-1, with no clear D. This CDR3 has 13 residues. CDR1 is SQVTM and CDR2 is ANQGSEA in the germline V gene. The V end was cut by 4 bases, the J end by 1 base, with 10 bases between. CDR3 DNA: TGCAGCGTTGTAAGACCAGGGAACACTGAAGCTTTCTTT. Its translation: CSVVRPGNTEAFF.